A selection of T cell receptor beta chains follows, all from one sample in a study of blood T cell repertoires in COVID-19. Profiling relied on immunoSEQ multiplex PCR, and the TCRdb table lists in-frame clones only, not all of them. The table records a few hundred thousand clones, about 87% of them present only once. Material for sequencing was PBMCs or T cells enriched from blood (not recorded which). The receptors were sampled from a woman in her thirties or forties with acute COVID-19. CDR3s include the opening cysteine and the closing phenylalanine or tryptophan. Fields, in order: J gene, V gene, D gene, clone size, CDR3 protein, CDR3 DNA. A D gene is named only where the DNA matches it firmly. A clone size is listed for some rows: how often the clone was seen (once, few, many), or a class if it is expanded.

TRBJ2-2 | TRBV5-1 | . | . | CASSLYPGTGELFF | TGCGCCAGCAGCTTATATCCGGGGACCGGGGAGCTGTTTTTT
TRBJ2-1 | TRBV7-8 | TRBD1 | . | CASSLNRGNEQFF | TGTGCCAGCAGCTTGAACAGGGGCAATGAGCAGTTCTTC
TRBJ1-5 | TRBV5-8 | TRBD1 | few | CASSLLRGSGNQPQHF | TGTGCCAGCAGCTTGCTCAGGGGGTCGGGCAATCAGCCCCAGCATTTT
TRBJ1-5 | TRBV4-1 | . | . | CASSLRSGAPNQPQHF | TGCGCCAGCAGCCTCAGATCAGGGGCTCCCAATCAGCCCCAGCATTTT
TRBJ2-1 | TRBV9 | . | . | CASSLRGSADTYNEQFF | TGTGCCAGCAGCCTCCGGGGATCAGCTGATACCTACAATGAGCAGTTCTTC
TRBJ1-2 | TRBV10-3 | . | . | CAISGLRGFGYTF | TGTGCCATCAGTGGACTGCGCGGGTTTGGCTACACCTTC
TRBJ1-3 | TRBV27 | . | . | CASSPGRGPTIYF | TGTGCCAGCAGTCCTGGACGAGGGCCCACCATATATTTT
TRBJ1-4 | TRBV25-1 | . | . | CASSELGGTNEKLFF | TGTGCCAGCAGTGAATTGGGGGGGACTAATGAAAAACTGTTTTTT
TRBJ2-3 | TRBV11-2 | . | . | CASSFGGPGDTQYF | TGTGCCAGCAGCTTTGGGGGCCCTGGAGATACGCAGTATTTT
TRBJ1-5 | TRBV19 | TRBD1 | . | CASSRETGNQPQHF | TGTGCCAGTAGTAGAGAGACAGGGAATCAGCCCCAGCATTTT
TRBJ2-3 | TRBV9 | . | . | CASSVRGGDTQYF | TGTGCCAGCAGCGTGAGGGGGGGAGATACGCAGTATTTT
TRBJ2-5 | TRBV11-2 | TRBD2 | . | CASSPQGLAVKETQYF | TGTGCCAGCAGCCCCCAGGGACTAGCGGTCAAAGAGACCCAGTACTTC
TRBJ2-1 | TRBV30 | . | . | CAWGTTTKANEQFF | TGTGCCTGGGGGACCACTACCAAGGCCAATGAGCAGTTCTTC
TRBJ1-1 | TRBV5-1 | . | . | CASSFDIGEAFF | TGCGCCAGCAGCTTTGATATCGGTGAAGCTTTCTTT
TRBJ1-2 | TRBV25-1 | . | . | CASRLDSYGYTF | TGTGCCAGCAGGCTCGACAGTTATGGCTACACCTTC
TRBJ1-3 | TRBV30 | . | once | CAWIPLGGNTIYF | TGTGCCTGGATACCCTTGGGCGGAAACACCATATATTTT
TRBJ2-3 | TRBV24-1 | TRBD2 | . | CATSETTSGRAQDTQYF | TGTGCCACCAGTGAGACGACTAGCGGGCGGGCCCAAGATACGCAGTATTTT
TRBJ1-2 | TRBV11-3 | . | . | CASSLDQGSHYGYTF | TGTGCCAGCAGCTTAGATCAGGGCTCCCACTATGGCTACACCTTC
TRBJ2-3 | TRBV19 | TRBD1 | once | CASSIGFGQGTDTQYF | TGTGCCAGTAGTATAGGCTTCGGACAGGGGACAGATACGCAGTATTTT
TRBJ2-1 | TRBV29-1 | . | . | CSAEGGDKWNEQFF | TGCAGCGCCGAGGGGGGGGATAAATGGAATGAGCAGTTCTTC
TRBJ1-2 | TRBV4-1 | TRBD1 | few | CASSPEGTVPYGYTF | TGCGCCAGCAGCCCCGAGGGGACAGTCCCATATGGCTACACCTTC
TRBJ2-2 | TRBV10-3 | TRBD2 | . | CAISESWSGRAGGELFF | TGTGCCATCAGTGAGTCGTGGAGCGGGAGGGCCGGCGGGGAGCTGTTTTTT
TRBJ2-7 | TRBV7-2 | TRBD1 | . | CASSLTSTGSSYEQYF | TGTGCCAGCAGCTTAACCTCGACAGGGAGCTCCTACGAGCAGTACTTC
TRBJ2-2 | TRBV9 | TRBD2 | . | CASSVSSGATGELFF | TGTGCCAGCAGCGTGTCTAGCGGAGCTACCGGGGAGCTGTTTTTT
TRBJ1-2 | TRBV4-2 | . | . | CASSQDRLGLGGGYGYTF | TGTGCCAGCAGCCAAGATCGGCTCGGTTTGGGAGGTGGCTATGGCTACACCTTC
TRBJ2-1 | TRBV20-1 | . | . | CSAPLVGEQFF | TGCAGTGCGCCCCTAGTGGGTGAGCAGTTCTTC
TRBJ1-1 | TRBV12-5 | TRBD1 | . | CASGLGQGVYTEAFF | TGTGCTAGTGGTTTGGGACAGGGGGTTTACACTGAAGCTTTCTTT
TRBJ1-1 | TRBV5-1 | TRBD1 | once | CASSSTGGTEAFF | TGCGCCAGCAGCTCCACAGGGGGCACTGAAGCTTTCTTT
TRBJ1-1 | TRBV2 | . | . | CASSGIADLVRGWANTEAFF | TGTGCCAGCAGTGGAATAGCGGACTTAGTACGGGGTTGGGCGAACACTGAAGCTTTCTTT
TRBJ1-3 | TRBV2 | . | . | CASSDGVGNTIYF | TGTGCCAGCAGTGACGGGGTTGGAAACACCATATATTTT
TRBJ2-2 | TRBV6-5 | . | few | CASRPTRTGELFF | TGTGCCAGCAGACCTACTAGGACCGGGGAGCTGTTTTTT
TRBJ2-2 | TRBV6-5 | . | . | CASKGGTGELFF | TGTGCCAGTAAAGGAGGGACCGGGGAGCTGTTTTTT
TRBJ2-3 | TRBV5-1 | . | . | CASRPNPGEADTQYF | TGCGCCAGCAGACCAAACCCTGGAGAGGCAGATACGCAGTATTTT
TRBJ2-6 | TRBV2 | . | . | CASRDDNSGANVLTF | TGTGCCAGCAGGGATGACAACTCTGGGGCCAACGTCCTGACTTTC
TRBJ2-1 | TRBV7-9 | . | . | CASSFGSDYNEQFF | TGTGCCAGCAGCTTCGGTAGCGACTACAATGAGCAGTTCTTC
TRBJ1-1 | TRBV4-3 | . | . | CASSQDRRNTEAFF | TGCGCCAGCAGCCAAGACAGAAGGAACACTGAAGCTTTCTTT
TRBJ2-7 | TRBV11-2 | . | . | CASSRAYEQYF | TGTGCCAGCAGCAGAGCCTACGAGCAGTACTTC
TRBJ2-3 | TRBV6-5 | TRBD2 | once | CASAKRDHTDTQYF | TGTGCCAGTGCAAAGCGGGACCACACAGATACGCAGTATTTT
TRBJ1-2 | TRBV11-2 | TRBD1 | . | CASSFRQGAGYTF | TGTGCCAGCAGCTTTCGACAGGGGGCTGGCTACACCTTC
TRBJ2-1 | TRBV7-9 | TRBD2 | . | CASSFLAGAPYNEQFF | TGTGCCAGCAGCTTTTTAGCGGGAGCCCCCTACAATGAGCAGTTCTTC
TRBJ1-6 | TRBV27 | TRBD1 | . | CASSGTGAVNSPLHF | TGTGCCAGCAGTGGAACAGGGGCCGTGAATTCACCCCTCCACTTT
TRBJ1-1 | TRBV24-1 | TRBD1 | few | CATSDGDSYNTEAFF | TGTGCCACCAGTGATGGGGACAGTTATAACACTGAAGCTTTCTTT
TRBJ1-5 | TRBV19 | TRBD1 | . | CASTQGAGNQPQHF | TGTGCCAGTACCCAGGGGGCTGGCAATCAGCCCCAGCATTTT
TRBJ1-2 | TRBV5-1 | . | . | CASSGPGDYGYTF | TGCGCCAGCAGCGGACCGGGGGACTATGGCTACACCTTC
TRBJ2-7 | TRBV29-1 | TRBD1 | . | CSVAGTGGPYEQYF | TGCAGCGTTGCCGGGACAGGTGGTCCCTACGAGCAGTACTTC
TRBJ1-5 | TRBV5-6 | TRBD1 | . | CASSFWGTGNQPQHF | TGTGCCAGCAGCTTTTGGGGGACAGGCAATCAGCCCCAGCATTTT
TRBJ1-6 | TRBV30 | . | . | CAWNNDGSGPLHF | TGTGCCTGGAATAACGACGGGTCAGGGCCCCTCCACTTT
TRBJ1-1 | TRBV25-1 | . | . | CASRANTEAFF | TGTGCCAGCAGGGCGAACACTGAAGCTTTCTTT
TRBJ2-7 | TRBV7-2 | . | . | CASTIGWGAYEQYF | TGTGCCAGCACCATAGGGTGGGGAGCCTACGAGCAGTACTTC
TRBJ2-2 | TRBV24-1 | . | . | CATSERQFTGELFF | TGTGCCACCAGTGAAAGACAGTTCACCGGGGAGCTGTTTTTT
TRBJ2-7 | TRBV19 | . | . | CASSIGRVWAYEQYF | TGTGCCAGTAGTATAGGGAGGGTATGGGCCTACGAGCAGTACTTC
TRBJ2-5 | TRBV7-7 | TRBD1 | . | CASSPRQGLGETQYF | TGTGCCAGCAGCCCGCGACAGGGGTTGGGAGAGACCCAGTACTTC
TRBJ2-3 | TRBV5-4 | . | . | CASSLGAGSTDTQYF | TGTGCCAGCAGCTTGGGGGCGGGGAGCACAGATACGCAGTATTTT
TRBJ1-4 | TRBV18 | . | . | CASSATPTGYNEKLFF | TGTGCCAGTTCAGCCACGCCAACTGGTTATAATGAAAAACTGTTTTTT
TRBJ2-4 | TRBV5-6 | . | . | CASSSLPRDKNIQYF | TGTGCCAGCAGCTCATTGCCAAGAGACAAAAACATTCAGTACTTC
TRBJ2-1 | TRBV7-9 | TRBD1 | . | CASNPGQGTNEQFF | TGTGCCAGCAACCCGGGACAGGGGACCAATGAGCAGTTCTTC
TRBJ1-1 | TRBV18 | . | . | CASSPSIFWLNTEAFF | TGTGCCAGCTCACCAAGTATTTTTTGGCTGAACACTGAAGCTTTCTTT